The 10 T cell receptor beta chains reported below all come from one sample, sequenced in a study of metastatic and nonmetastatic thyroid tumors. TCRdb reanalyzed the PCR reads with MiXCR. The sample holds approximately 28,000 clones; around a quarter are singletons and the top ten take 14% to 15%. Each patient came to thyroid surgery without any prior treatment (of any kind). Sequencing was performed on blood. The receptors derive from a female donor with papillary thyroid cancer or a benign thyroid nodule (not recorded which). Some clones in this sample may be carry-over from other donors' samples.

V and J are TRBV10-1 and TRBJ1-2; D gene ambiguous. Germline CDR1 and CDR2: WNHNN and SYGVQD (reference sequence). There are 12 residues in the CDR3. With 2 bases removed from V and 8 bases from J, the gap between germline ends came to 9 bases. As DNA, the CDR3 is TGCGCCAGCAGTGAGGGGAGTTTCGGCTACACCTTC. Translated, it gives CASSEGSFGYTF.

The chain couples TRBV4-1 to TRBJ2-7, with 8 bases matching TRBD1. Per germline, CDR1 MGHRA and CDR2 YSYEKL. The CDR3 has 17 amino acids. V shed 4 bases and J 6 bases; nucleotides not matched to a gene: 17. CDR3 coding DNA: TGCGCCAGCAGCCCTATTTTCAGTCGACAGGGGTTCGGCGAGCAGTACTTC. It translates to CASSPIFSRQGFGEQYF.

This clone has just a few counts. The CDR3 spells CASSPSAGGPVEQYF. CDR3 in DNA: TGTGCCAGCAGCCCCTCAGCGGGAGGGCCGGTCGAGCAGTACTTC. V gene TRBV11-2 combines with J gene TRBJ2-7; 10 bases match TRBD2. Germline-derived CDR1 and CDR2 are SGHAT and FQNNGV. This CDR3 contains 15 residues. The J segment lost 6 bases and the V segment lost 5 bases, leaving 10 bases of the junction unmatched.

This clone is deemed medium-sized. Germline is not matched at one junction end, which may reflect a read error. V and J are TRBV6-2 or TRBV6-3 and TRBJ1-6, with no clear D. This CDR3 region has 15 residues. The germline gives CDR1 MNHEY, CDR2 SVGEGT. The CDR3 here is CASRSGTSDNSPLHF. DNA of the CDR3: TGTGCCAGCAGATCGGGCACCTCCGATAATTCACCCCTCCACTTT.

Worth noting for this clone: Its ends do not fully match the called genes, so a read error is possible. The rearrangement links TRBV6-1 to TRBJ1-6, with D uncertain. Germline CDR1 is MNHNS and CDR2 is SASEGT. This CDR3 region has 13 residues. CDR3 bases: TGTGCCAGCAGTACCGATGCACAGTCACTCCTCCAATTT. This sequence encodes CASSTDAQSLLQF.

This chain uses TRBV7-2 with TRBJ2-1; perhaps TRBD2 as D (5 bases). The CDR3 covers 16 residues. In germline, CDR1 is SGHTA, CDR2 FQGNSA. V was clipped by 0 bases and J by 2 bases, with 11 bases between them. CDR3: CASSLALRAAYNEQFF. The CDR3 DNA reads as TGTGCCAGCAGCTTAGCATTGAGGGCGGCCTACAATGAGCAGTTCTTC.

Many counts were recorded for this clone. This rearrangement joins TRBV20-1 to TRBJ2-1; 7 bases are shared with TRBD2. Trimming took 3 bases from V and 5 from J; bases not matched to a gene: 4. The CDR3 length is 13 residues. CDR1 is DFQATT, CDR2 SNEGSKA, per germline (reference sequence). CDR3 protein: CSARVRENNEQFF. CDR3 nucleotides: TGCAGTGCTAGGGTGCGGGAGAACAATGAGCAGTTCTTC.

The rearrangement links TRBV11-3 to TRBJ1-1, with D perhaps TRBD1 (6 bases). The CDR3 sequence is 12 residues long. Germline-derived CDR1 and CDR2 are SGHNT and YENEEA. Trimming took off 8 bases at V and 8 bases at J, with 15 bases between the two ends. CDR3 protein: CASGDRTGEAFF. DNA for the CDR3: TGTGCCAGCGGCGACCGAACAGGGGAAGCTTTCTTT. The full variable domain, completed using reference TRBV11-3 and TRBJ1-1, is EAGVVQSPRYKIIEKKQPVAFWCNPISGHNTLYWYLQNLGQGPELLIRYENEEAVDDSQLPKDRFSAERLKGVDSTLKIQPAELGDSAVYLCASGDRTGEAFFGQGTRLTVV.

With respect to this clone: Sequence at one end of the junction differs from germline and may be a read error. The genes are TRBV11-2 and TRBJ2-1, with 8 bases matching TRBD2. The CDR3 contains 17 residues. The germline gives CDR1 SGHAT, CDR2 FQNNGV. The CDR3 DNA is TGTTCCAGCAGCGAAGGACTAGCCTCCTTCTCCTACAATGAGCAGTTCTTC. Its translation: CSSSEGLASFSYNEQFF.

J is TRBJ2-1 and V is TRBV12-3 or TRBV12-4, with D perhaps matching TRBD2 (5 bases). The CDR3 is made up of 16 amino acids. Trimming stripped 3 bases from V and 0 bases from J, with 12 bases between. CDR3 amino acids: CASSFGGSVSYNEQFF. The CDR3, as DNA: TGTGCCAGCAGTTTCGGCGGGTCTGTCTCCTACAATGAGCAGTTCTTC.